Listed below are T cell receptor beta chains from one sample, sequenced in a study of blood T cell repertoires in COVID-19. Some clones are missing from TCRdb's copy, which holds only in-frame ones; the method was immunoSEQ multiplex PCR. The sample has just over 350,000 clones, less than 90% seen once. Sequenced input: peripheral blood. These receptors all come from a woman aged 60 to 75 with COVID-19, enrolled during active disease. CDR3s include the opening cysteine and the closing phenylalanine or tryptophan. The order of the fields is CDR3 DNA, CDR3 protein, D gene, V gene, J gene, clone size. The D gene is left open where the match is weak. Clone size appears in some rows only: once, few, many, or a class for an expanded clone.

cdr3_nt: TGTGCCAGCAGCCCCCAAGGGAGAGAGACCCAGTACTTC; cdr3_aa: CASSPQGRETQYF; d_call: .; v_call: TRBV11-2; j_call: TRBJ2-5; clone_size: .
cdr3_nt: TGTGCCAGCAGTGAAGCGGAGTGGGAGACAGGGAACAATGAGCAGTTCTTC; cdr3_aa: CASSEAEWETGNNEQFF; d_call: TRBD1; v_call: TRBV6-1; j_call: TRBJ2-1; clone_size: .
cdr3_nt: TGTGCCGCTAAGGCCGGGACACCCACTAGCACAGATACGCAGTATTTT; cdr3_aa: CAAKAGTPTSTDTQYF; d_call: .; v_call: TRBV5-4; j_call: TRBJ2-3; clone_size: once
cdr3_nt: TGTGCCAGCAGCTCCCGTAGAGCTAACTATGGCTACACCTTC; cdr3_aa: CASSSRRANYGYTF; d_call: .; v_call: TRBV7-2; j_call: TRBJ1-2; clone_size: .
cdr3_nt: TGTGCCAGCAGCTTCTACAGGGGGCGGGATGAAAAACTGTTTTTT; cdr3_aa: CASSFYRGRDEKLFF; d_call: TRBD1; v_call: TRBV11-2; j_call: TRBJ1-4; clone_size: .
cdr3_nt: TGTGCCAGCAGTGATCCCTTCTACTTAAACAATGAGCAGTTCTTC; cdr3_aa: CASSDPFYLNNEQFF; d_call: .; v_call: TRBV6-1; j_call: TRBJ2-1; clone_size: .
cdr3_nt: TGTGCCAGCAGCTTAGTTGGCGGGGGGGCAGGCTACAATGAGCAGTTCTTC; cdr3_aa: CASSLVGGGAGYNEQFF; d_call: TRBD2; v_call: TRBV7-8; j_call: TRBJ2-1; clone_size: .
cdr3_nt: TGTGCCAGCAGTACAACCGGGACAGGGAGGGTTGAAGCTTTCTTT; cdr3_aa: CASSTTGTGRVEAFF; d_call: TRBD1; v_call: TRBV27; j_call: TRBJ1-1; clone_size: .
cdr3_nt: TGTGCCAGCAGCTTGGAGCCTAACACTGAAGCTTTCTTT; cdr3_aa: CASSLEPNTEAFF; d_call: .; v_call: TRBV5-5; j_call: TRBJ1-1; clone_size: .
cdr3_nt: TGTGCCAGCAGCAGACCCAGGGGGCTACAGAGCACAGATACGCAGTATTTT; cdr3_aa: CASSRPRGLQSTDTQYF; d_call: TRBD1; v_call: TRBV5-6; j_call: TRBJ2-3; clone_size: .
cdr3_nt: TGTGCCAGCAGCGTGGCAGGCAATAACTATGGCTACACCTTC; cdr3_aa: CASSVAGNNYGYTF; d_call: .; v_call: TRBV9; j_call: TRBJ1-2; clone_size: .
cdr3_nt: TGCAGTGCTAGGAGAGGGGGGGAGCTGTTTTTT; cdr3_aa: CSARRGGELFF; d_call: .; v_call: TRBV20-1; j_call: TRBJ2-2; clone_size: .
cdr3_nt: TGCAGTGCTAGTTCCTTAGCGGGGGTCCAAGAGACCCAGTACTTC; cdr3_aa: CSASSLAGVQETQYF; d_call: TRBD2; v_call: TRBV20-1; j_call: TRBJ2-5; clone_size: .